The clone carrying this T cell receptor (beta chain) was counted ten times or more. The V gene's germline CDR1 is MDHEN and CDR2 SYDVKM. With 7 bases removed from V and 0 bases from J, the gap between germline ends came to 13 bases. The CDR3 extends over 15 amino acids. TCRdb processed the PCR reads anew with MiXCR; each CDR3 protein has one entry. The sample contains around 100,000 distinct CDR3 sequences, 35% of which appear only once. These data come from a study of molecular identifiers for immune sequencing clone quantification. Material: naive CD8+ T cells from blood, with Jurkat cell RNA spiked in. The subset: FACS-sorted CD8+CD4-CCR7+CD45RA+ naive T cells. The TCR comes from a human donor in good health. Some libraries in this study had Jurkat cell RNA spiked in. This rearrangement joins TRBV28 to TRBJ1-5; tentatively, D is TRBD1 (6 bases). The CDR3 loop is CASTRDNYSNQPQHF. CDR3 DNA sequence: TGTGCCAGCACCCGGGACAATTATAGCAATCAGCCCCAGCATTTT. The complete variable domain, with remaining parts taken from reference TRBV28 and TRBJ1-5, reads DVKVTQSSRYLVKRTGEKVFLECVQDMDHENMFWYRQDPGLGLRLIYFSYDVKMKEKGDIPEGYSVSREKKERFSLILESASTNQTSMYLCASTRDNYSNQPQHFGDGTRLSIL.